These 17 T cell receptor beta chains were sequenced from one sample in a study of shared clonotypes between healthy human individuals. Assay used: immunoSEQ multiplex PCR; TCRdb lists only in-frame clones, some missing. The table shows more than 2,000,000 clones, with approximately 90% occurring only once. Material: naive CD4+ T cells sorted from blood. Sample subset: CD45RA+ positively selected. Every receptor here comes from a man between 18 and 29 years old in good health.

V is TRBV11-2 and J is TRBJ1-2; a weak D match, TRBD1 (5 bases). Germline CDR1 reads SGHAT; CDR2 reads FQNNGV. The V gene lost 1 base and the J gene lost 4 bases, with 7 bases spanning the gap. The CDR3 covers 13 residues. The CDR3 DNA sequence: TGTGCCAGCAGCTTAGGACAGATCTATGGCTACACCTTC. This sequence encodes CASSLGQIYGYTF.

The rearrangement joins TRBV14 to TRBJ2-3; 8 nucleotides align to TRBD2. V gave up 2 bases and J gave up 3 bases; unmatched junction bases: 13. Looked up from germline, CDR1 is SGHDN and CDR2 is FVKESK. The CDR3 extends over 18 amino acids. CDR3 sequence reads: CASSQFHRSRGGTDTQYF. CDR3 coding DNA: TGTGCCAGCAGCCAATTCCATCGGTCGCGCGGGGGGACAGATACGCAGTATTTT.

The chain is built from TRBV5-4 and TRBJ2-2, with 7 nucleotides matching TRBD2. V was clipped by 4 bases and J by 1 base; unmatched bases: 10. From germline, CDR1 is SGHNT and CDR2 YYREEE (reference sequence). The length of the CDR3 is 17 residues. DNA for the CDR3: TGTGCCAGCAGCCTCTTGGGGGGGACTCTGAACACCGGGGAGCTGTTTTTT. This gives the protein CASSLLGGTLNTGELFF. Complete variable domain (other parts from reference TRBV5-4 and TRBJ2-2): ETGVTQSPTHLIKTRGQQVTLRCSSQSGHNTVSWYQQALGQGPQFIFQYYREEENGRGNFPPRFSGLQFPNYSSELNVNALELDDSALYLCASSLLGGTLNTGELFFGEGSRLTVL.

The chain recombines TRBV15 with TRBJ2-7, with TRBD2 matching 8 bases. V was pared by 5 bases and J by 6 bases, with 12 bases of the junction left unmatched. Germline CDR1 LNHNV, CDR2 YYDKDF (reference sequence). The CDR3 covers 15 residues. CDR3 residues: CATSSEGGGRLEQYF. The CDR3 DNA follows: TGTGCCACCAGCTCAGAGGGGGGCGGGAGGCTCGAGCAGTACTTC. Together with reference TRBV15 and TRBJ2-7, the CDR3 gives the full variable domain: DAMVIQNPRYQVTQFGKPVTLSCSQTLNHNVMYWYQQKSSQAPKLLFHYYDKDFNNEADTPDNFQSRRPNTSFCFLDIRSPGLGDTAMYLCATSSEGGGRLEQYFGPGTRLTVT.

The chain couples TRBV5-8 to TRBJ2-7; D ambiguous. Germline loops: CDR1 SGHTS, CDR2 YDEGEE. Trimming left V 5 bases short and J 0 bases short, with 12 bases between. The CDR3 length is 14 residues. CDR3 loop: CASSLTPLSYEQYF. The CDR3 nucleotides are TGTGCCAGCAGTTTGACTCCTCTCTCCTACGAGCAGTACTTC.

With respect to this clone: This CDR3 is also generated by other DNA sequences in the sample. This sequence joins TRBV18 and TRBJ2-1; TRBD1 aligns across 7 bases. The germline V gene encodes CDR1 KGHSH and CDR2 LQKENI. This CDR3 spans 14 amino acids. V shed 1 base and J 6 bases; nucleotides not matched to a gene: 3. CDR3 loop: CASSPLAGGNEQFF. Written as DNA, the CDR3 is TGTGCCAGCTCACCACTCGCAGGGGGCAATGAGCAGTTCTTC.

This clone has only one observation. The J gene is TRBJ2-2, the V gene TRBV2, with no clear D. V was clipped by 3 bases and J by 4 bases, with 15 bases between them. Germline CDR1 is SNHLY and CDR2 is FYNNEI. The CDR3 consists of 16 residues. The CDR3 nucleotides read TGTGCCAGCAGTGATTTGCTTATACAAGTCACCGGGGAGCTGTTTTTT. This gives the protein CASSDLLIQVTGELFF.

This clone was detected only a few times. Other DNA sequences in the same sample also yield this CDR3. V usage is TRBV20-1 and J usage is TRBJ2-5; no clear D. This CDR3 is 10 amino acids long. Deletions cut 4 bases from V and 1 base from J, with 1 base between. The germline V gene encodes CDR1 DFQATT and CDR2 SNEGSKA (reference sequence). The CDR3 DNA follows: TGCAGTGCTACCCAAGAGACCCAGTACTTC. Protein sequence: CSATQETQYF.

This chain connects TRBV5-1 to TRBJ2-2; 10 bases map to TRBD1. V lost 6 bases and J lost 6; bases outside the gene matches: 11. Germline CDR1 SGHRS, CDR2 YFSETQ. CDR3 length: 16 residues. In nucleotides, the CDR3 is TGCGCCAGCAAAAGACAGGGGGCGGCCCCATCCGGGGAGCTGTTTTTT. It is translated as CASKRQGAAPSGELFF.

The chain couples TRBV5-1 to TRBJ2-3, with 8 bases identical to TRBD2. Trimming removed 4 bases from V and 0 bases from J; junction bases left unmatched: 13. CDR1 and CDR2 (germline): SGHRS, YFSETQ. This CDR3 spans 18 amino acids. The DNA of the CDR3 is TGCGCCAGCAGCCCAGGACTGCACGAGCGGGAGAGCACAGATACGCAGTATTTT. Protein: CASSPGLHERESTDTQYF.

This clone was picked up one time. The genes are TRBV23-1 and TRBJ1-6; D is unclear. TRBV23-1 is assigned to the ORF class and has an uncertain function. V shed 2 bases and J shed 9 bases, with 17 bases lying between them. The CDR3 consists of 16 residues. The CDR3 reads CASSQAGLAACSPLHF. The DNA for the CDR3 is TGCGCCAGCAGTCAAGCGGGCCTTGCAGCCTGTTCACCCCTCCACTTT.

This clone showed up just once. The CDR3 bases are TGTGCCAGCAGCTTGGCGTCCCAGCGGGGGGCCCACGAGCAGTACTTC. Encoded protein: CASSLASQRGAHEQYF. The chain employs TRBV5-4 and TRBJ2-7; TRBD2 aligns across 9 bases. The V gene end was trimmed by 0 bases and the J gene end by 5 bases; junction bases not matched to a gene: 9. The V gene's germline CDR1 is SGHNT and CDR2 YYREEE (reference sequence). This CDR3 has 16 amino acids.

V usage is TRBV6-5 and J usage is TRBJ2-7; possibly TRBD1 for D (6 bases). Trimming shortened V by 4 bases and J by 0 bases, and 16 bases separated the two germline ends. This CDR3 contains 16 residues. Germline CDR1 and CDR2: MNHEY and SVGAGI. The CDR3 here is CASSWTRDTNSYEQYF. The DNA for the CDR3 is TGTGCCAGCAGTTGGACCCGGGACACCAACTCCTACGAGCAGTACTTC.

The CDR3 reads CASSFPDRGSANYGYTF. CDR3 nucleotide sequence: TGTGCCAGCAGCTTTCCAGACAGGGGGAGTGCTAACTATGGCTACACCTTC. V and J are TRBV7-2 and TRBJ1-2, with TRBD1 matching over 9 bases. The V segment lost 3 bases and the J segment 0 bases; nucleotides outside the gene matches: 8. CDR3 length equals 17 residues. Germline V lookup: CDR1 SGHTA, CDR2 FQGNSA.

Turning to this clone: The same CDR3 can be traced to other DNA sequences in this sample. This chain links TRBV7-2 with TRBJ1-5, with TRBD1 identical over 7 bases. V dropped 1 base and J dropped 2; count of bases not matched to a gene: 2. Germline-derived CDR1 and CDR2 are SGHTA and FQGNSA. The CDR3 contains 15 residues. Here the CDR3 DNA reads TGTGCCAGCAGCTTAGACAGGGGTGGCAATCAGCCCCAGCATTTT. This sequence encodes CASSLDRGGNQPQHF.

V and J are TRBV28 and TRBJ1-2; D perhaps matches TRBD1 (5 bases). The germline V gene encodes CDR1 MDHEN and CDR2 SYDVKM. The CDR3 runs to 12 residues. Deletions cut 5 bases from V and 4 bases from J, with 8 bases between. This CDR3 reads CASSQGAYGYTF. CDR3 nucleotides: TGTGCCAGCAGTCAAGGGGCCTATGGCTACACCTTC.

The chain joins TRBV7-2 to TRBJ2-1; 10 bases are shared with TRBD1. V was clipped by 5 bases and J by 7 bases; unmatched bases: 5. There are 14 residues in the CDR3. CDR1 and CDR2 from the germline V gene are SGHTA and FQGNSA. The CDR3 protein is CASSLRDRGNEQFF. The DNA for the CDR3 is TGTGCCAGCAGCCTACGGGACAGGGGAAATGAGCAGTTCTTC.